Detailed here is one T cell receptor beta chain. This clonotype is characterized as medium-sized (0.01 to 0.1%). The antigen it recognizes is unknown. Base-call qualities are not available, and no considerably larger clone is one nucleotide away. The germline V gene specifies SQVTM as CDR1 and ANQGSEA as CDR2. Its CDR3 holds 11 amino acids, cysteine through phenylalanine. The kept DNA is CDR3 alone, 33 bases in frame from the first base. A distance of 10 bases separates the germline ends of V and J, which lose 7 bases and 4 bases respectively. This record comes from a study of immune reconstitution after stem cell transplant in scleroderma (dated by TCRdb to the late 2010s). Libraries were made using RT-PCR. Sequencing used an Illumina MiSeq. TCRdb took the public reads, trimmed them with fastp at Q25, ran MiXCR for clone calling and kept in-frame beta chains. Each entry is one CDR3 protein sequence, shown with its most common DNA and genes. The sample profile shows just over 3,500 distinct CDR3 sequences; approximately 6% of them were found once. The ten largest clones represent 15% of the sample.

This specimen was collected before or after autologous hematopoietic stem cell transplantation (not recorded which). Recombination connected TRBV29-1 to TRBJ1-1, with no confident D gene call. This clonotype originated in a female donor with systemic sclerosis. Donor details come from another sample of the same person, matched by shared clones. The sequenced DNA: TGCAGCGGTCCTGGACCCACTGAAGCTTTCTTT. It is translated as CSGPGPTEAFF.